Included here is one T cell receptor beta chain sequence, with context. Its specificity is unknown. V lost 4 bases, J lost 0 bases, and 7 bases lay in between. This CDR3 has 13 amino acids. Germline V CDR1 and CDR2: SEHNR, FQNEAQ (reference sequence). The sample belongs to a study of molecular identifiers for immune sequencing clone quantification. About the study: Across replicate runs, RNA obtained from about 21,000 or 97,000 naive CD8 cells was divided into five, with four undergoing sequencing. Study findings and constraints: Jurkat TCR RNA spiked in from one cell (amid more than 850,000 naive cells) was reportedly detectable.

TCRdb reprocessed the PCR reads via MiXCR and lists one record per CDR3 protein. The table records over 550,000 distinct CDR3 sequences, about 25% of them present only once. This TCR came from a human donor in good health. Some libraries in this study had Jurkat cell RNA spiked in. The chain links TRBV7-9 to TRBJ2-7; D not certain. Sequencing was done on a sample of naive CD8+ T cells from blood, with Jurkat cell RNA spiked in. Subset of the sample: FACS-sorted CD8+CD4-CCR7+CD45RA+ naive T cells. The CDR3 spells CASSSTHSYEQYF. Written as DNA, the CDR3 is TGTGCCAGCAGCTCCACCCACTCCTACGAGCAGTACTTC.